This T cell receptor (beta chain) was captured by sequencing in a study of blood T cell repertoires in COVID-19. Study in general: The United States, Italy and Spain supplied acute and convalescent COVID-19 samples. Sources were T cells, B-cell-depleted T cells, or PBMCs; the material itself was cDNA or gDNA.

The germline V and J ends were trimmed by 0 bases and 6 bases, with 15 bases remaining between them. The CDR3 runs 15 residues. From germline, CDR1 is KGHSH and CDR2 LQKENI. In the original analysis: Reference gene primer amplification yielded estimated nucleated cell counts. Measured with immunoSEQ multiplex PCR; TCRdb has only the in-frame clones, and not every one. V and J calls and clone size are as listed in that table; D and trimming were resolved from the DNA. The sample holds around 250,000 clones, around 82% seen once. This rearrangement joins TRBV18 to TRBJ2-7, with D possibly matching TRBD2 (7 bases). Sequenced input: peripheral blood. The receptor was derived from a man older than 75 with acute or convalescent COVID-19. Written as DNA, the CDR3 is TGTGCCAGCTCACCACCTTCCGGGGGGCGCGTCGAGCAGTACTTC. Protein sequence: CASSPPSGGRVEQYF.